These 17 T cell receptor beta chains originate from one sample sequenced in a study of T cells after posttransplantation cyclophosphamide (dated by TCRdb to 2016 to 2018). Receptors were amplified or captured by the immunoSEQ multiplex PCR assay. This immuneACCESS table, as held by TCRdb, lists in-frame sequences with V and J called but not all clones. Of the missing ones, under half trace to an unresolved V gene in checked studies; the others have no known cause. The data for this sample show roughly 32,000 clones, each detected more than once. Around 5% of the sample belongs to the ten largest clones. Sequencing was carried out using PBMCs. These receptors came from a woman aged 25 to 45 in good health and a related stem cell transplant donor.

This chain joins TRBV5-5 and TRBJ1-2; 11 bases agree with TRBD1. The CDR3 length is 16 residues. Unmatched junction bases numbered 12, after V lost 4 bases and J lost 7 bases. From germline, CDR1 is SGHKS and CDR2 YYEKEE (reference sequence). CDR3 in amino acids: CASSLTGDRGFGGYTF. The CDR3 DNA follows: TGTGCCAGCAGCCTCACGGGGGACAGGGGGTTTGGTGGCTACACCTTC.

The table lists this clone with a few counts. This chain links TRBV7-2 with TRBJ2-2, with D unresolved. V dropped 5 bases and J dropped 3 bases, with 4 bases sitting between them. Germline-derived CDR1 and CDR2 are SGHTA and FQGNSA. The CDR3 has 12 residues. The chain's CDR3 is CASSPDTGELFF. The CDR3 DNA follows: TGTGCCAGCAGCCCAGACACCGGGGAGCTGTTTTTT. Full variable domain (remainder filled in from reference TRBV7-2 and TRBJ2-2): GAGVSQSPSNKVTEKGKDVELRCDPISGHTALYWYRQSLGQGLEFLIYFQGNSAPDKSGLPSDRFSAERTGGSVSTLTIQRTQQEDSAVYLCASSPDTGELFFGEGSRLTVL.

This clone has at least ten counts. The chain joins TRBV28 to TRBJ2-1, with D maybe TRBD1 (5 bases). This CDR3 region has 15 residues. Trimming removed 3 bases from V and 5 bases from J, with 14 bases in between. CDR1 MDHEN and CDR2 SYDVKM come from the germline V gene. The CDR3: CASSFPGAVNNEQFF. CDR3 sequence (DNA): TGTGCCAGCAGTTTTCCTGGGGCGGTTAACAATGAGCAGTTCTTC.

This clone was recorded at least ten times. V gene TRBV4-1 combines with J gene TRBJ1-2; D uncertain. Between the trimmed V and J ends, which lost 1 base and 4 bases, there was a span of 7 bases. This CDR3 is 13 amino acids long. Germline assignment: CDR1 MGHRA and CDR2 YSYEKL. As DNA, the CDR3 is TGCGCCAGCAGCCAAGTGTCCTTCTATGGCTACACCTTC. Translating it yields CASSQVSFYGYTF.

This clone was detected many times. This rearrangement joins TRBV27 to TRBJ1-3; D is unclear. The CDR3 sequence is 14 residues long. Germline V gives CDR1 MNHEY, CDR2 SMNVEV (reference sequence). V was trimmed by 4 bases and J by 2 bases, leaving 9 bases between them. The chain's CDR3 is CASSSTPAGNTIYF. The CDR3 DNA reads TGTGCCAGCAGTTCTACCCCGGCTGGAAACACCATATATTTT.

The V call is TRBV4-2, the J call TRBJ2-3, with 9 bases fitting TRBD2. CDR1 and CDR2 (germline): LGHNA, YNFKEQ. This CDR3 comprises 17 residues. The V segment lost 8 bases and the J segment 3 bases; nucleotides outside the gene matches: 15. CDR3 bases: TGTGCCAGCGTGCCAAACCCCCAGCGGGGGGCAACAGATACGCAGTATTTT. It encodes CASVPNPQRGATDTQYF.

This clone was seen many times. The V gene is TRBV12-3 or TRBV12-4, the J gene TRBJ2-1; TRBD1 agrees at 10 bases. CDR3 size: 16 residues. J gave up 7 bases and V 2 bases, and 8 bases lay outside the gene matches. CDR3 residues: CASSLSLGQGFNEQFF. The DNA of the CDR3 is TGTGCCAGCAGTTTATCCCTGGGACAGGGGTTTAATGAGCAGTTCTTC.

This clone was counted ten times or more. V gene TRBV12-3 or TRBV12-4 combines with J gene TRBJ1-5; D unresolved. This CDR3 is built from 14 residues. V gave up 2 bases and J gave up 2 bases, with 7 bases separating them. The DNA for the CDR3 is TGTGCCAGCAGTTTAAGGGTAGGCAATCAGCCCCAGCATTTT. Its protein is CASSLRVGNQPQHF.

The sample holds many counts of this clone. The J gene is TRBJ2-7, the V gene TRBV7-2, with TRBD1 matching 8 bases. The J segment lost 5 bases and the V segment lost 5 bases, leaving 8 bases of the junction unmatched. The germline V gene has CDR1 SGHTA and CDR2 FQGNSA. This CDR3 has 14 amino acids. Here the CDR3 DNA reads TGTGCCAGCAGCATCAGACAGGGGCAGAACGAGCAGTACTTC. Residues: CASSIRQGQNEQYF.

This clone was detected ten times or more. The chain is built from TRBV6-5 and TRBJ1-2, with TRBD1 matching over 8 bases. Trimming cost V 2 bases and J 4 bases; bases outside gene matches: 6. The CDR3 is made up of 15 amino acids. Germline-derived CDR1 and CDR2 are MNHEY and SVGAGI. The CDR3 DNA sequence: TGTGCCAGCAGTTACACCCCGGACAGGGCCTATGGCTACACCTTC. It yields the protein CASSYTPDRAYGYTF.

The J gene is TRBJ2-7, the V gene TRBV12-3 or TRBV12-4; TRBD1 is a possible D gene (6 bases). The CDR3 totals 14 residues. Trimming cost V 6 bases and J 5 bases, with 17 bases left between them. The CDR3 DNA is TGTGCCAGCAGCCCTGGACAGCTATCCCACGAGCAGTACTTC. Translating it yields CASSPGQLSHEQYF.

This clone showed up many times. The chain joins TRBV12-3 or TRBV12-4 to TRBJ1-1; D might be TRBD1 (5 bases). The CDR3 has 14 amino acids. V gave up 4 bases and J gave up 1 base, with 10 bases separating them. CDR3 loop: CASSSLGPNTEAFF. The CDR3 coding sequence is TGTGCCAGCAGTTCCCTGGGGCCGAACACTGAAGCTTTCTTT.

This clone has a handful of counts. This chain uses TRBV6-5 with TRBJ2-5, with a weak D call TRBD2 (6 bases). Trimming removed 7 bases from V and 0 bases from J, with 15 bases in between. Germline V CDR1 and CDR2: MNHEY, SVGAGI. The CDR3 extends over 15 amino acids. CDR3 nucleotide sequence: TGTGCCAGCAATGGGGGGACTGCCAACCAAGAGACCCAGTACTTC. Translating it yields CASNGGTANQETQYF.

This clone has ten or more counts. The V call is TRBV4-2, the J call TRBJ2-7; D possibly corresponds to TRBD1 (6 bases). V lost 4 bases and J lost 4, with 20 bases in between. Germline CDR1 is LGHNA and CDR2 is YNFKEQ. The CDR3 length is 16 residues. The CDR3 sequence: CASSPRKRTVWYEQYF. The DNA of the CDR3 is TGTGCCAGCAGCCCGCGCAAACGGACAGTGTGGTACGAGCAGTACTTC.

J is TRBJ2-5 and V is TRBV29-1, with 8 bases that match TRBD2. The V gene end was trimmed by 7 bases and the J gene end by 2 bases; junction bases not matched to a gene: 9. The CDR3 spans 14 residues. Germline-derived CDR1 and CDR2 are SQVTM and ANQGSEA. The CDR3 sequence is CSGAPTSVQETQYF. Written as DNA, the CDR3 is TGCAGCGGCGCCCCGACTAGCGTGCAAGAGACCCAGTACTTC. The entire variable domain, with the rest obtained from reference TRBV29-1 and TRBJ2-5, is as follows: SAVISQKPSRDICQRGTSLTIQCQVDSQVTMMFWYRQQPGQSLTLIATANQGSEATYESGFVIDKFPISRPNLTFSTLTVSNMSPEDSSIYLCSGAPTSVQETQYFGPGTRLLVL.

The sample holds many counts of this clone. This rearrangement joins TRBV6-4 to TRBJ1-5; D remains ambiguous. CDR3 length: 14 amino acids. V lost 6 bases, J lost 0 bases, and 9 bases lay in between. CDR1 MRHNA and CDR2 SNTAGT come from the germline V gene. The CDR3, as DNA: TGTGCCAGCAGCCCCACTTATAGCAATCAGCCCCAGCATTTT. Its translation is CASSPTYSNQPQHF.

This clone was seen only a few times. The genes are TRBV7-2 and TRBJ1-5, with TRBD1 matching 7 bases. Looked up from germline, CDR1 is SGHTA and CDR2 is FQGNSA. The CDR3 runs to 15 residues. The V and J ends lost 2 bases and 2 bases, in that order; junction bases with no gene match: 3. CDR3 sequence: CASSLRDRGNQPQHF. CDR3 coding DNA: TGTGCCAGCAGCTTAAGGGACAGAGGCAATCAGCCCCAGCATTTT.